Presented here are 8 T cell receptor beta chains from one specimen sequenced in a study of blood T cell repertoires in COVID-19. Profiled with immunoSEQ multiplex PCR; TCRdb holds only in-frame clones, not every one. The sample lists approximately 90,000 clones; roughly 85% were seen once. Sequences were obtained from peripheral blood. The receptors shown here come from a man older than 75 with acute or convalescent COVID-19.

The CDR3, as DNA: TGTGCCAGCAGCTTATCGAGTTTTGGCACCGGGGAGCTGTTTTTT. Protein: CASSLSSFGTGELFF. The genes are TRBV7-3 and TRBJ2-2; no clear D. This CDR3 contains 15 residues. The germline V and J ends were trimmed by 2 bases and 4 bases, with 11 bases remaining between them. CDR1 is SGHTA, CDR2 FQGTGA, per germline.

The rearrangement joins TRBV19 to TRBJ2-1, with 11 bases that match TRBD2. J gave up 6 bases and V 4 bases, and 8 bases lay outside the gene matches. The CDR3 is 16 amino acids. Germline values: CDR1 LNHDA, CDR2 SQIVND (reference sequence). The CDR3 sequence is CASSTLAGGNGNEQFF. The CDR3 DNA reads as TGTGCCAGTAGTACGTTAGCGGGAGGGAATGGCAATGAGCAGTTCTTC.

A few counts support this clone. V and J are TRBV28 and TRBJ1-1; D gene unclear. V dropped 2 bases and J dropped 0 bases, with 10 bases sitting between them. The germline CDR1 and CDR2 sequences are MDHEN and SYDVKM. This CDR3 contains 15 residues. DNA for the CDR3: TGTGCCAGCAGTTTACCCCTAGCTATGAACACTGAAGCTTTCTTT. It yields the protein CASSLPLAMNTEAFF. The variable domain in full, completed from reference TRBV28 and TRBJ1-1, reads DVKVTQSSRYLVKRTGEKVFLECVQDMDHENMFWYRQDPGLGLRLIYFSYDVKMKEKGDIPEGYSVSREKKERFSLILESASTNQTSMYLCASSLPLAMNTEAFFGQGTRLTVV.

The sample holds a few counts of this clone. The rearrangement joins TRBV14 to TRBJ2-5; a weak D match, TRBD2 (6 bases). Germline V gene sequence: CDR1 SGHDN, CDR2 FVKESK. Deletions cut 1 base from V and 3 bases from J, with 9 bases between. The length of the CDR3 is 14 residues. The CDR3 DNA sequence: TGTGCCAGCAGCCAAGGGGGAGGCAAAGAGACCCAGTACTTC. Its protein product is CASSQGGGKETQYF.

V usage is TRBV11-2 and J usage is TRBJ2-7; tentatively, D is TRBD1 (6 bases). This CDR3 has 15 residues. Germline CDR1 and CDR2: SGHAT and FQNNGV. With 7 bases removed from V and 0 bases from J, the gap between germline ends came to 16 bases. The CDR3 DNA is TGTGCCAGCATCCTAGGGGCAGGGGACTCCTACGAGCAGTACTTC. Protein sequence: CASILGAGDSYEQYF.

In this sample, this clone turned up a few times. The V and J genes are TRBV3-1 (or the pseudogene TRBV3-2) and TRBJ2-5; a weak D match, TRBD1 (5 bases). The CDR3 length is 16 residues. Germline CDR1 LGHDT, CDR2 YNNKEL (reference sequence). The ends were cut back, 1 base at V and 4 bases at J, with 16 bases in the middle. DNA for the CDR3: TGTGCCAGCAGCCAAGTGGGGCTGGATCTGGGAGAGACCCAGTACTTC. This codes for CASSQVGLDLGETQYF.

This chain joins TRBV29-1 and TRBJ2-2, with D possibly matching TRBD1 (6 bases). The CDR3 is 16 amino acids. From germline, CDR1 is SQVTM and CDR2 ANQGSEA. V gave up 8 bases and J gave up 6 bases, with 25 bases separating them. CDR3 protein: CSCNRLGQGKAGELFF. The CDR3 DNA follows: TGCAGCTGTAACCGCTTGGGGCAGGGGAAAGCCGGGGAGCTGTTTTTT.

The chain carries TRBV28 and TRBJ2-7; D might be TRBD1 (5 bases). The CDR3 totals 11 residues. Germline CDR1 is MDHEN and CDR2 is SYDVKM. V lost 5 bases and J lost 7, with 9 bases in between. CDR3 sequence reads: CASSLREEQYF. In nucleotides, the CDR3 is TGTGCCAGCAGTCTCAGGGAAGAGCAGTACTTC.